This T cell receptor (beta chain) is drawn from a study of T-cell reconstitution after alpha-beta-depleted transplantation in children. Findings and limits, study-wide: In patients about two months after transplant, alpha-beta T cells reportedly arose from several hundred expanded graft clones. Some patients showed high day-60 TCRbeta diversity, which derived from surviving recipient T cells and thymic progenitors. It was newly produced T cells that mostly accounted for T-cell counts and diversity one year after transplant.

The trim removed 4 bases at V and 1 base at J, leaving 7 bases unmatched. This CDR3 region has 15 residues. Looked up from germline, CDR1 is SGHDT and CDR2 is YYEEEE. Unique molecular identifiers were used to barcode this TCRbeta library. TCRdb re-called the PCR reads through MiXCR, storing one row per CDR3 protein. The sample comprises 150,000 to 250,000 distinct CDR3 sequences, 5.5% to 7% of which are singletons, and under 5% rests with the top ten. This clonotype came up many times. Its antigen is undetermined. The TCR sequence derives from a girl under three years old with combined immunodeficiency, due to receive a stem cell transplant. This specimen consisted of PBMCs, obtained before TCRalphabeta/CD19-depleted stem cell transplant. This chain uses TRBV5-6 with TRBJ2-5; 7 bases align to TRBD2. This CDR3 reads CASSLREGFQETQYF. CDR3 coding DNA: TGTGCCAGCAGCCTCAGGGAGGGGTTCCAAGAGACCCAGTACTTC.